This is a list of T cell receptor beta chains from one sample in a study of cytomegalovirus exposure and HLA in healthy donors. Assay used: immunoSEQ multiplex PCR; TCRdb lists only in-frame clones, some missing. The table shows roughly 170,000 clones, with 60% to 80% occurring only once. The specimen sequenced was PBMCs. The receptors were sampled from a woman between 45 and 60 years old in good health and CMV-seropositive. CDR3s include the opening cysteine and the closing phenylalanine or tryptophan. The order of the fields is V gene, CDR3 length, J gene, CDR3 protein.

v_gene: TRBV5-1
len: 15
j_gene: TRBJ1-2
CDR3aa: CASSTGQGVGYGYTF

v_gene: TRBV5-3
len: 18
j_gene: TRBJ1-5
CDR3aa: CARNRTPHSLDSNQPQHF

v_gene: TRBV6-5
len: 12
j_gene: TRBJ1-5
CDR3aa: CASSSGNQPQHF

v_gene: TRBV4-1
len: 15
j_gene: TRBJ1-3
CDR3aa: CASSQDTLPGNTIYF

v_gene: TRBV4-1
len: 14
j_gene: TRBJ2-7
CDR3aa: CASSQAPGQDEQYF

v_gene: TRBV29-1
len: 11
j_gene: TRBJ2-3
CDR3aa: CSVEAGGTQYF

v_gene: TRBV6-1
len: 17
j_gene: TRBJ1-5
CDR3aa: CASSEALYRLPDQPQHF

v_gene: TRBV29-1
len: 15
j_gene: TRBJ1-1
CDR3aa: CSVEKFGTGYTEAFF

v_gene: TRBV6-5
len: 14
j_gene: TRBJ1-3
CDR3aa: CASRRGSSGNTIYF

v_gene: TRBV6-6
len: 15
j_gene: TRBJ2-7
CDR3aa: CASSTGQASSYEQYF

v_gene: TRBV11-3
len: 15
j_gene: TRBJ2-2
CDR3aa: CASSLGQGNTGELFF

v_gene: TRBV29-1
len: 11
j_gene: TRBJ2-7
CDR3aa: CSGKQGAEQYF

v_gene: TRBV27
len: 16
j_gene: TRBJ1-4
CDR3aa: CASSLSPGGTNEKLFF

v_gene: TRBV12-5
len: 14
j_gene: TRBJ2-5
CDR3aa: CASGLGGPQETQYF

v_gene: TRBV27
len: 16
j_gene: TRBJ1-1
CDR3aa: CASSFRTGGWNTEAFF

v_gene: TRBV6-5
len: 14
j_gene: TRBJ2-5
CDR3aa: CASGGTSGGETQYF

v_gene: TRBV4-2
len: 19
j_gene: TRBJ2-3
CDR3aa: CASSQEKVFSGGAGDTQYF

v_gene: TRBV11-2
len: 15
j_gene: TRBJ2-7
CDR3aa: CASSQQSGISYEQYF

v_gene: TRBV6-6
len: 14
j_gene: TRBJ2-5
CDR3aa: CASILAGGPETQYF

v_gene: TRBV5-1
len: 17
j_gene: TRBJ2-3
CDR3aa: CASSLEGVAGGTDTQYF

v_gene: TRBV7-8
len: 13
j_gene: TRBJ1-3
CDR3aa: CASSLFRGNTIYF

v_gene: TRBV4-1
len: 15
j_gene: TRBJ2-1
CDR3aa: CASSQGQGKGNEQFF

v_gene: TRBV30
len: 18
j_gene: TRBJ1-6
CDR3aa: CAWSGRTGGLVYNSPLHF

v_gene: TRBV6-1
len: 13
j_gene: TRBJ1-5
CDR3aa: CASAREVNQPQHF

v_gene: TRBV19
len: 13
j_gene: TRBJ2-7
CDR3aa: CASSQAATYEQYF

v_gene: TRBV30
len: 15
j_gene: TRBJ1-5
CDR3aa: CAWSRGLSGDQPQHF

v_gene: TRBV6-1
len: 14
j_gene: TRBJ2-2
CDR3aa: CASTGTGWSGELFF

v_gene: TRBV2
len: 14
j_gene: TRBJ1-1
CDR3aa: CASSAQGLNTEAFF

v_gene: TRBV30
len: 14
j_gene: TRBJ2-7
CDR3aa: CACFAGTGVYEQYF

v_gene: TRBV7-9
len: 10
j_gene: TRBJ2-7
CDR3aa: CASSSRDRFF

v_gene: TRBV5-4
len: 13
j_gene: TRBJ2-5
CDR3aa: CASSWASGETQYF

v_gene: TRBV5-8
len: 14
j_gene: TRBJ2-7
CDR3aa: CASSLGTGPYEQYF

v_gene: TRBV5-1
len: 16
j_gene: TRBJ2-1
CDR3aa: CASSPYTSGGDNEQFF

v_gene: TRBV11-3
len: 14
j_gene: TRBJ2-1
CDR3aa: CASSLGEGSTGQFF

v_gene: TRBV7-9
len: 16
j_gene: TRBJ1-5
CDR3aa: CSSSGPYSGAGQPQHF

v_gene: TRBV9
len: 13
j_gene: TRBJ1-5
CDR3aa: CASSPGSNQPQHF

v_gene: TRBV7-9
len: 16
j_gene: TRBJ1-1
CDR3aa: CSSSLAPGRENTEAFF

v_gene: TRBV4-1
len: 13
j_gene: TRBJ2-5
CDR3aa: CASSQGRQETQYF

v_gene: TRBV5-1
len: 15
j_gene: TRBJ2-5
CDR3aa: CASSFGQGRGETQYF

v_gene: TRBV4-1
len: 14
j_gene: TRBJ2-1
CDR3aa: CASSQVLTVDEQFF